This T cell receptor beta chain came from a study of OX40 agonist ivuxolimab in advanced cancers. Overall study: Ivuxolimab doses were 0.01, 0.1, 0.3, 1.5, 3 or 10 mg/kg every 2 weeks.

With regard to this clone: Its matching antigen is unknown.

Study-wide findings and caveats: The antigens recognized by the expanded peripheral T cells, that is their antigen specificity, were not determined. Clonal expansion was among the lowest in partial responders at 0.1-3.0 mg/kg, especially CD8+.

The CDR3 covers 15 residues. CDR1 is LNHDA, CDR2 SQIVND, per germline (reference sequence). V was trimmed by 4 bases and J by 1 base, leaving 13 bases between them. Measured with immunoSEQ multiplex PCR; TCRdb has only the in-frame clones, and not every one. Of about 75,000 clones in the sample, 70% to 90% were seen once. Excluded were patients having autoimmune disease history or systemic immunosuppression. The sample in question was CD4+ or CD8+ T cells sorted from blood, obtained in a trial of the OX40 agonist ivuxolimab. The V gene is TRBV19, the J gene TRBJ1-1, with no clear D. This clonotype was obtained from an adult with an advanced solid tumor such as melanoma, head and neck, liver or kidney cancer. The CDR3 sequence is CASSTPHSGNTEAFF. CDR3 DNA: TGTGCCAGTAGTACCCCCCACAGTGGGAACACTGAAGCTTTCTTT.